A selection of T cell receptor beta chains follows, all from one sample in a study of PD-L1 blockade in urothelial cancer. The data were produced by immunoSEQ multiplex PCR, yet TCRdb's version contains in-frame clones alone and is incomplete. The sample yields fewer than 50,000 clones, roughly 87% seen once. The specimen was PBMCs, collected around atezolizumab (anti-PD-L1) treatment. These TCRs come from a man aged 55-75 years with urothelial cancer. CDR3s include the opening cysteine and the closing phenylalanine or tryptophan. A D gene is named only where the DNA matches it firmly. Clone size appears in some rows only: once, few, many, or a class for an expanded clone.

j_call v_call clone_size d_call cdr3_nt cdr3_aa
TRBJ1-1 TRBV15 NA NA TGTGCCACCAGCAGAGGACAGGCGAGGAACACTGAAGCTTTCTTT CATSRGQARNTEAFF
TRBJ1-6 TRBV30 NA TRBD1 TGTGCCTGGACCCAAGGACAGGGTACTTCACCCCTCCACTTT CAWTQGQGTSPLHF
TRBJ1-1 TRBV7-9 once NA TGTGCCAGCAGCTCCCCCTGGGCCTCCCGGAACACTGAAGCTTTCTTT CASSSPWASRNTEAFF
TRBJ1-1 TRBV2 NA NA TGTGCCAGCTTGGCAGGGATAACTGAAGCTTTCTTT CASLAGITEAFF
TRBJ2-5 TRBV30 NA NA TGTGCCTGGAGTCGGCTTCCGGGGACCCAGTACTTC CAWSRLPGTQYF
TRBJ2-1 TRBV6-1 NA TRBD1 TGTGCCAGCAGTGAATTAGGACAGGGGTACAATGAGCAGTTCTTC CASSELGQGYNEQFF
TRBJ1-1 TRBV4-3 NA NA TGCGCCAGCAGCCGCATACAGGGCTACACTGAAGCTTTCTTT CASSRIQGYTEAFF
TRBJ1-4 TRBV7-7 NA NA TGTGCTAGCAGCTTAGGGGCATCGGCTAATGAAAAACTGTTTTTT CASSLGASANEKLFF
TRBJ1-1 TRBV11-1 NA TRBD1 TGTGCCAGCAGCGCCCATTCGGGACAGGGTACTGAAGCTTTCTTT CASSAHSGQGTEAFF
TRBJ2-7 TRBV7-2 NA TRBD2 TGTGCCAGCAGCTTCCCCGGACTAGCGGGGTCCCACGAGCAGTACTTC CASSFPGLAGSHEQYF
TRBJ1-3 TRBV9 NA NA TGTGCCAGCAGCGAAAGTACAGCCACTGGAAACACCATATATTTT CASSESTATGNTIYF
TRBJ1-1 TRBV6-1 NA NA TGTGCCAGCAGCACTCAATGGAACACTGAAGCTTTCTTT CASSTQWNTEAFF
TRBJ2-2 TRBV18 NA TRBD1 TGTGCCAGCTCACCAGACAGGGGGCGGACCGGGGAGCTGTTTTTT CASSPDRGRTGELFF
TRBJ2-2 TRBV4-3 once NA TGCGCCAGCAGCCAAGTCTTGGCAGGGCCCACCGGGGAGCTGTTTTTT CASSQVLAGPTGELFF
TRBJ2-3 TRBV19 NA TRBD2 TGTGCCAGTAGTATCGGCGGGGGGGCAGATACGCAGTATTTT CASSIGGGADTQYF
TRBJ2-7 TRBV7-9 NA TRBD2 TGTGCCAGCAGCCCTAGAGTCCTAGCGGGGGGAGGCGAGCAGTACTTC CASSPRVLAGGGEQYF
TRBJ2-5 TRBV9 NA TRBD2 TGTGCCAGCAGCGTGTCCCTAGCGGGGACCCCAACCCAGTACTTC CASSVSLAGTPTQYF
TRBJ2-1 TRBV7-3 NA TRBD1 TGTGCCAGCAGCTCGCTCGGACAGGTCGATGAGCAGTTCTTC CASSSLGQVDEQFF
TRBJ2-7 TRBV9 NA NA TGTGCCAGCAGCGTAGACGCCTACCTTTTCCCCTACGAGCAGTACTTC CASSVDAYLFPYEQYF
TRBJ1-5 TRBV9 NA NA TGTGCCAGCAGCCCCCGAGGGGAGGGCGGTCAGCCCCAGCATTTT CASSPRGEGGQPQHF
TRBJ2-5 TRBV16 NA TRBD1 TGTGCCAGCAGCCAATCCGGACAGGGCAGAGAGACCCAGTACTTC CASSQSGQGRETQYF
TRBJ2-7 TRBV5-6 once TRBD1 TGTGCCAGCAGCGGGGGACAGCCGAACGAGCAGTACTTC CASSGGQPNEQYF
TRBJ2-3 TRBV6-1 NA NA TGTGCCAGCAGTTATTTGAGCGCAGATACGCAGTATTTT CASSYLSADTQYF
TRBJ2-5 TRBV6-1 NA NA TGTGCCAGCAGTGGCTGGAGGCAAGAGACCCAGTACTTC CASSGWRQETQYF
TRBJ1-1 TRBV4-1 NA NA TGCGCCAGCAGCCAAACCAAACTTAAGGACAGCACTGAAGCTTTCTTT CASSQTKLKDSTEAFF
TRBJ1-1 TRBV6-1 once TRBD1 TGTGCCAGCAGCGACAGGGGAGTAACTGAAGCTTTCTTT CASSDRGVTEAFF
TRBJ2-7 TRBV6-1 NA TRBD1 TGTGCCAGCAGTGCGGGACAGGAAAGGATCTACGAGCAGTACTTC CASSAGQERIYEQYF
TRBJ1-1 TRBV21-1 NA NA TGTGCCAGCAGCAAAGACGGGGGTTCAACAGGGGTCATGAACACTGAAGCTTTCTTT CASSKDGGSTGVMNTEAFF
TRBJ2-7 TRBV7-2 NA NA TGTGCCAGCAGCTTGTCGGGGTACGAGCAGTACTTC CASSLSGYEQYF
TRBJ2-7 TRBV9 NA NA TGTGCCAGCAGCGTAGATGCGGGGTCCTACGAGCAGTACTTC CASSVDAGSYEQYF
TRBJ1-1 TRBV30 NA TRBD1 TGTGCCTGGGGGACAGGGTCGTACACTGAAGCTTTCTTT CAWGTGSYTEAFF
TRBJ2-5 TRBV30 NA TRBD2 TGTGCCTGGAGTAGACACCCACTAGCGGCACAAGAGACCCAGTACTTC CAWSRHPLAAQETQYF
TRBJ2-5 TRBV4-2 NA NA TGTGCCAGCAGCCAAGAGGCAGGTCAGGCAGAGACCCAGTACTTC CASSQEAGQAETQYF
TRBJ2-3 TRBV10-3 NA NA TGTGCCATCAGTTCGGGTTTGACAGATACGCAGTATTTT CAISSGLTDTQYF
TRBJ1-3 TRBV4-1 NA TRBD1 TGCGCCAGCAGCCAAGGACGGGCCAGGGGGAACACCATATATTTT CASSQGRARGNTIYF
TRBJ2-3 TRBV6-1 once NA TGTGCCAGCAGTGAAGTGGGAGGTTCAGATACGCAGTATTTT CASSEVGGSDTQYF
TRBJ2-1 TRBV11-2 NA NA TGTGCCAGCAGCTGGACGGCCAGGGCTCCTTACAATGAGCAGTTCTTC CASSWTARAPYNEQFF
TRBJ1-2 TRBV30 NA TRBD1 TGTGCCGTCGCCTCCGACAGGGCGGCCGCTAACTATGGCTACACCTTC CAVASDRAAANYGYTF
TRBJ2-2 TRBV2 NA NA TGTGCCAGCCGACTGGGGGAGGGGGGCCTTCGTATGGGCGGGGAGCTGTTTTTT CASRLGEGGLRMGGELFF
TRBJ1-6 TRBV27 once TRBD1 TGTGCCAGCAGTTTGGGACAGGGGGTAGGGCCCCTCCACTTT CASSLGQGVGPLHF
TRBJ2-6 TRBV27 NA NA TGTGCCAGCAGTTTGGGGCCCCTCTCTGGGGCCAACGTCCTGACTTTC CASSLGPLSGANVLTF